This T cell receptor (beta chain) was found in a study of T cells in Graves' hyperthyroidism and ophthalmopathy. The sample holds many counts of this clonotype. Amplification of TCR beta CDR3 regions used RNA as the template. TCR CDR3 underwent first-round RT-PCR with the HTBI primer set. One entry per CDR3 protein results from TCRdb running MiXCR on the multiplex PCR reads. The sample shows fewer than 900,000 distinct CDR3 sequences, under 20% of them seen only once. Germline values: CDR1 DFQATT, CDR2 SNEGSKA (reference sequence). This CDR3 has 15 amino acids. Trimming removed 6 bases at V and 4 bases at J, with 18 bases between. Patients between 18 and 65 years old had hyperthyroidism, newly diagnosed and lasting under 2 months. The source of the PBMCs was 8.5 to 10 ml of fresh peripheral blood.

The TCR comes from a woman aged 45-65 years with Graves' hyperthyroidism that later progressed to Graves' ophthalmopathy. This chain connects TRBV20-1 to TRBJ1-4; D possibly corresponds to TRBD1 (5 bases). The sequencing sample was made of blood. CDR3 sequence (DNA): TGCAGTGCAAACCCCGACAGATTTCTTAATGAAAAACTGTTTTTT. It codes for CSANPDRFLNEKLFF.